These 16 T cell receptor beta chains share one sample of origin, sequenced in a study of response to subunit inactivated influenza vaccine. TCRdb recomputed calls from the RT-PCR reads with MiXCR, one row per CDR3 protein. The sample consists of about 650,000 distinct CDR3 sequences, around 15% of them appearing once. Source: PBMCs from blood, taken less than 15 days before vaccination. The source is a man between 45 and 60 years old who received an inactivated influenza vaccine.

Written as DNA, the CDR3 is TGTGCCAGCAGCCCACTTTCCCCAGATACGCAGTATTTT. This encodes CASSPLSPDTQYF. The rearrangement uses TRBV7-9 and TRBJ2-3, with unresolved D. The CDR3 runs 13 residues. Germline V gives CDR1 SEHNR, CDR2 FQNEAQ (reference sequence). The V end was cut by 5 bases, the J end by 4 bases, with 10 bases between. Looking up the rest from reference TRBV7-9 and TRBJ2-3 gives the full variable domain: DTGVSQNPRHKITKRGQNVTFRCDPISEHNRLYWYRQTLGQGPEFLTYFQNEAQLEKSRLLSDRFSAERPKGSFSTLEIQRTEQGDSAMYLCASSPLSPDTQYFGPGTRLTVL.

The chain employs TRBV10-3 and TRBJ2-3; D perhaps matches TRBD2 (6 bases). Trimming shortened V by 3 bases and J by 2 bases, and 12 bases separated the two germline ends. The germline V gene has CDR1 ENHRY and CDR2 SYGVKD. The CDR3 has 15 residues. The CDR3 region has the DNA TGTGCCATCAGTGATGTAGCGGAGACCACAGATACGCAGTATTTT. Amino acids: CAISDVAETTDTQYF.

This clonotype was counted a few times. This chain links TRBV4-1 with TRBJ1-3; perhaps TRBD1 as D (5 bases). This CDR3 region has 17 residues. The germline V gene encodes CDR1 MGHRA and CDR2 YSYEKL. Trimming removed 4 bases from V and 0 bases from J, with 16 bases in between. CDR3 sequence: CASSLGRGQSSGNTIYF. The CDR3 DNA sequence: TGCGCCAGCAGCCTCGGTAGAGGACAAAGCTCTGGAAACACCATATATTTT.

V and J are TRBV5-5 and TRBJ2-2; 8 nucleotides line up with TRBD2. V shed 2 bases, J shed 4 bases, and the junction held 4 bases outside the gene matches. The CDR3 loop spans 15 amino acids. CDR1 is SGHKS, CDR2 YYEKEE, per germline (reference sequence). The CDR3 nucleotides read TGTGCCAGCAGCTTCTCCGGGACTAGCACCGGGGAGCTGTTTTTT. This gives the protein CASSFSGTSTGELFF. Variable domain in full (rest from reference TRBV5-5 and TRBJ2-2): DAGVTQSPTHLIKTRGQQVTLRCSPISGHKSVSWYQQVLGQGPQFIFQYYEKEERGRGNFPDRFSARQFPNYSSELNVNALLLGDSALYLCASSFSGTSTGELFFGEGSRLTVL.

This clonotype was found once. The rearrangement uses TRBV20-1 and TRBJ2-7; D is possibly TRBD1 (6 bases). Trimming removed 3 bases from V and 0 bases from J, with 12 bases in between. CDR3 length equals 14 residues. CDR1 DFQATT and CDR2 SNEGSKA come from the germline V gene (reference sequence). The CDR3 DNA is TGCAGTGCTAGCCTCCGACAGGTCTCCTACGAGCAGTACTTC. This codes for CSASLRQVSYEQYF.

The chain carries TRBV11-1 and TRBJ2-2; a weak D match, TRBD1 (7 bases). Germline-derived CDR1 and CDR2 are SGHAT and FQDESV (reference sequence). V lost 4 bases and J 0 bases, leaving 12 bases between the germline ends. This CDR3 comprises 16 residues. CDR3 nucleotides: TGTGCCAGCAGCTCCTCAGGGGGGTCGAACACCGGGGAGCTGTTTTTT. As protein: CASSSSGGSNTGELFF.

The sample holds a few counts of this clonotype. The chain is built from TRBV30 and TRBJ2-2; TRBD1 matches 7 bases. V gave up 3 bases and J gave up 3 bases; unmatched junction bases: 4. The germline V gene encodes CDR1 GTSNPN and CDR2 SVGIG (reference sequence). This CDR3 is built from 14 residues. CDR3 sequence reads: CAWRQGIHTGELFF. The CDR3 bases are TGTGCCTGGAGACAGGGGATCCACACCGGGGAGCTGTTTTTT.

This clonotype was picked up many times. This chain uses TRBV4-2 with TRBJ2-2; D is ambiguous. Germline V gene lookup returns CDR1 LGHNA and CDR2 YNFKEQ. The V gene lost 1 base and the J gene lost 5 bases, with 11 bases spanning the gap. The CDR3 sequence is 15 residues long. CDR3: CASSQVRVGTGELFF. CDR3 bases: TGTGCCAGCAGCCAAGTAAGGGTTGGAACCGGGGAGCTGTTTTTT.

V gene TRBV7-8 combines with J gene TRBJ2-1; 9 bases agree with TRBD2. The CDR3 has 18 amino acids. Unmatched junction bases numbered 8, after V lost 0 bases and J lost 2 bases. Germline CDR1 SGHVS, CDR2 FQNEAQ. The CDR3 nucleotides are TGTGCCAGCAGCTTAGCGCAGGGTAGCGGGGGTACCTACAATGAGCAGTTCTTC. It is translated as CASSLAQGSGGTYNEQFF.

Regarding this clonotype: A read error may produce the germline difference seen at one junction end. This sequence joins TRBV20-1 and TRBJ1-3; TRBD1 matches at 8 bases. Germline-derived CDR1 and CDR2 are DFQATT and SNEGSKA (reference sequence). This CDR3 spans 16 amino acids. CDR3 amino acids: CSARRGQGHSGNTIYF. The CDR3 DNA sequence: TGCAGTGCTAGACGCGGACAGGGCCACTCTGGAAACACCATTTATTTT.

This clonotype was observed at least ten times. The rearrangement uses TRBV6-2 or TRBV6-3 and TRBJ2-7; the D is unclear. V shed 2 bases and J shed 2 bases, with 13 bases lying between them. The germline V gene has CDR1 MNHEY and CDR2 SVGEGT. The CDR3 loop spans 15 amino acids. The CDR3 loop is CASSYGTSSTYEQYF. DNA for the CDR3: TGTGCCAGCAGTTACGGCACTTCGTCTACCTACGAGCAGTACTTC.

This chain links TRBV29-1 with TRBJ2-3; 7 bases match TRBD2. The CDR3 runs to 14 residues. CDR1 and CDR2 (germline): SQVTM, ANQGSEA. V lost 6 bases and J lost 0; bases outside the gene matches: 6. The CDR3 reads CSVGDYHSTDTQYF. The CDR3 nucleotides are TGCAGCGTGGGGGACTATCACAGCACAGATACGCAGTATTTT.

Note on this clonotype: A clone one base away is much larger, so this may be a read error. The chain joins TRBV7-2 to TRBJ2-7; 9 bases agree with TRBD1. CDR1 and CDR2 from the germline V gene are SGHTA and FQGNSA. This CDR3 region has 14 residues. The V segment lost 1 base and the J segment 4 bases; nucleotides outside the gene matches: 2. In DNA form, the CDR3 reads TGTGCCAGCAGCTTAGGGACAGGGGAATACGAGCAGTACTTC. Encoded protein: CASSLGTGEYEQYF.

This clonotype was picked up many times. This chain's CDR3 is CASSQVAGEQFF. The CDR3, as DNA: TGTGCCAGCAGCCAAGTTGCTGGTGAGCAGTTCTTC. The V call is TRBV3-1, the J call TRBJ2-1; no definite D call. V was pared by 1 base and J by 9 bases, with 7 bases between. Germline V gene sequence: CDR1 LGHDT, CDR2 YNNKEL (reference sequence). The CDR3 totals 12 residues.

The chain has TRBV18 and TRBJ2-7, with no clear D. Trimming left V 3 bases short and J 5 bases short, with 17 bases between. The germline V gene encodes CDR1 KGHSH and CDR2 LQKENI. The CDR3 is made up of 15 amino acids. The CDR3 loop is CASSPGSSGVNEQYF. CDR3 DNA: TGTGCCAGCTCACCGGGATCTTCAGGTGTTAACGAGCAGTACTTC.

The chain carries TRBV6-2 or TRBV6-3 and TRBJ1-2; D gene uncertain. The ends were cut back, 2 bases at V and 4 bases at J, with 5 bases in the middle. CDR3 length: 12 amino acids. Germline values: CDR1 MNHEY, CDR2 SVGEGT. The chain's CDR3 is CASSYIGYGYTF. The CDR3 nucleotides are TGTGCCAGCAGTTACATTGGCTATGGCTACACCTTC.